This T cell receptor beta chain was obtained from a study of shared clonotypes between healthy human individuals. Running of the assay took place at deep level. Assay: immunoSEQ multiplex PCR; the TCRdb copy retains only in-frame clones and omits some. This table has some 1,600,000 clones, 95% to 99% appearing once. The receptor comes from a man aged 30-40 years in good health. Sequencing input: naive CD4+ T cells sorted from blood. Subset given: CD45RA+ positively selected.

The CDR3 DNA reads TGTGCCAGCAGCCATGGACAGGGGCCTCAGTCAACTAATGAAAAACTGTTTTTT. Residues: CASSHGQGPQSTNEKLFF. The chain carries TRBV5-6 and TRBJ1-4; TRBD1 aligns across 9 bases. With 4 bases clipped from V and 0 bases from J, the junction kept 10 bases outside the gene matches. The CDR3 is 18 amino acids. Per the germline V gene, CDR1 is SGHDT and CDR2 is YYEEEE. The complete variable domain, with remaining parts taken from reference TRBV5-6 and TRBJ1-4, reads DAGVTQSPTHLIKTRGQQVTLRCSPKSGHDTVSWYQQALGQGPQFIFQYYEEEERQRGNFPDRFSGHQFPNYSSELNVNALLLGDSALYLCASSHGQGPQSTNEKLFFGSGTQLSVL.